The 2 T cell receptor beta chains below all came from one sample that was sequenced in a study of blood T cell repertoires in COVID-19 (dated by TCRdb to 2018 to 2020). Preparation of the library involved the immunoSEQ multiplex PCR assay. TCRdb took this table from immuneACCESS and kept in-frame rearrangements with V and J called. Such tables lack part of the clones; where checked against another copy, unresolved V genes explain under half of the gap, and the rest is unexplained. The sample data list under 250,000 clones, and around four fifths of these were observed just once. Approximately 5.6% of the sample lies in the top ten. Material: peripheral blood. These receptors were taken from a woman aged 70-85 years with COVID-19, enrolled during active disease.

J is TRBJ1-4 and V is TRBV30; D may be TRBD1 (6 bases). CDR1 is GTSNPN and CDR2 is SVGIG in the germline V gene (reference sequence). V dropped 5 bases and J dropped 8 bases, with 15 bases sitting between them. The CDR3 has 13 residues. CDR3 residues: CAWAVGGKEKLFF. CDR3 DNA: TGTGCCTGGGCGGTAGGGGGAAAAGAAAAACTGTTTTTT. The complete variable domain, with remaining parts taken from reference TRBV30 and TRBJ1-4, reads SQTIHQWPATLVQPVGSPLSLECTVEGTSNPNLYWYRQAAGRGLQLLFYSVGIGQISSEVPQNLSASRPQDRQFILSSKKLLLSDSGFYLCAWAVGGKEKLFFGSGTQLSVL.

The chain employs TRBV19 and TRBJ2-1, with D maybe TRBD1 (5 bases). Between the trimmed V and J ends, which lost 3 bases and 6 bases, there was a span of 12 bases. The CDR3 length is 14 residues. Looked up from germline, CDR1 is LNHDA and CDR2 is SQIVND (reference sequence). This chain's CDR3 is CASSISSGANEQFF. The DNA for the CDR3 is TGTGCCAGTAGTATCTCTAGTGGGGCCAATGAGCAGTTCTTC.